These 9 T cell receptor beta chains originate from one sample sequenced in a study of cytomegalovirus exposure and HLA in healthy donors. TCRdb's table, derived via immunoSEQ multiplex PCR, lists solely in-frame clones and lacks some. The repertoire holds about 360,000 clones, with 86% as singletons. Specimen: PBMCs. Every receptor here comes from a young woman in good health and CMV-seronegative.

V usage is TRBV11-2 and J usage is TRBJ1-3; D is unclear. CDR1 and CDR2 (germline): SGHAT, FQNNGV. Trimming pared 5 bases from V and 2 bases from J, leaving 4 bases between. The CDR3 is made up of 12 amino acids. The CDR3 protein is CASSLTGNTIYF. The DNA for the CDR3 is TGTGCCAGCAGCCTAACTGGAAACACCATATATTTT.

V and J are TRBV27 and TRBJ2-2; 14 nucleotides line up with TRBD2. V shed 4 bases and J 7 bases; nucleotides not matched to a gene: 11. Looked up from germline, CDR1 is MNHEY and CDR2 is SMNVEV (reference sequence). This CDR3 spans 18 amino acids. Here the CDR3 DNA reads TGTGCCAGCAGTTCGAGACTAGCGGGAGGGCCCTCGGGCGGGGAGCTGTTTTTT. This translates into CASSSRLAGGPSGGELFF.

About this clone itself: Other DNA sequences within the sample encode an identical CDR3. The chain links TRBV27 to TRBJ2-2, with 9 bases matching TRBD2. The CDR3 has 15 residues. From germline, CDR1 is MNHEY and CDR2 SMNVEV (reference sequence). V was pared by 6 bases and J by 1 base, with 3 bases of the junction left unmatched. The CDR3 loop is CASSRTSVNTGELFF. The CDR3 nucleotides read TGTGCCAGCAGCAGGACTAGCGTGAACACCGGGGAGCTGTTTTTT.

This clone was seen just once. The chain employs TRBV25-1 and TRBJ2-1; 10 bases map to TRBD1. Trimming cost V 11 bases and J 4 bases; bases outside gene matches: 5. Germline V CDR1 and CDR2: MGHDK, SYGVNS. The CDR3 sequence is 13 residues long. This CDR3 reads CACGQGVYNEQFF. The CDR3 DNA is TGTGCCTGCGGACAGGGGGTTTACAATGAGCAGTTCTTC.

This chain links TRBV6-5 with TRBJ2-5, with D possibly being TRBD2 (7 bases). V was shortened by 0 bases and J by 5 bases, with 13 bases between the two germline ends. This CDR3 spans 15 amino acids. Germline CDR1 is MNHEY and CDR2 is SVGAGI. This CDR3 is CASSYSAGAGETQYF. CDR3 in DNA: TGTGCCAGCAGTTACTCCGCGGGGGCCGGGGAGACCCAGTACTTC.

In DNA form, the CDR3 reads TGTGCCAGCAGTCCCCTCCCCGGGGGAGGCACTGAAGCTTTCTTT. It is translated as CASSPLPGGGTEAFF. The genes are TRBV5-6 and TRBJ1-1, with D tentatively TRBD1 (5 bases). V lost 5 bases and J lost 4, with 18 bases in between. This CDR3 region has 15 residues. In germline, CDR1 is SGHDT, CDR2 YYEEEE.

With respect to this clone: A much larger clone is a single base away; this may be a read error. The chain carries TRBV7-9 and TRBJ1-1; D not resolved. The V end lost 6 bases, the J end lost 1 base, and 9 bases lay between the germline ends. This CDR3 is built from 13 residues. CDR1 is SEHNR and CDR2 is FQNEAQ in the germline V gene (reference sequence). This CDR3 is CASRPTENTEAFF. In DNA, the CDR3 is TGTGCCAGCAGACCTACAGAGAACACTGAAGCTTTCTTT.

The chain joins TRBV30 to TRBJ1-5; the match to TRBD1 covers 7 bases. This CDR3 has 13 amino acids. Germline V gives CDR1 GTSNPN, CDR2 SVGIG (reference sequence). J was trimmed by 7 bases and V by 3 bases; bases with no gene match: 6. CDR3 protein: CAWSRDSRQPQHF. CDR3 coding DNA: TGTGCCTGGAGCCGGGACAGTAGGCAGCCCCAGCATTTT.

The CDR3 DNA reads TGTGCCAGCAGCGGCGTGGCGGGAGGTGTAGATACGCAGTATTTT. It encodes CASSGVAGGVDTQYF. The chain couples TRBV7-9 to TRBJ2-3; 8 bases fit TRBD2. The germline V gene encodes CDR1 SEHNR and CDR2 FQNEAQ (reference sequence). Trimming cost V 5 bases and J 5 bases; bases outside gene matches: 9. The CDR3 is made up of 15 amino acids.